These T cell receptor beta chains were read from a single sample in a study of cytomegalovirus exposure and HLA in healthy donors. Here immunoSEQ multiplex PCR was the method, and the copy in TCRdb shows in-frame clones only, minus some. This sample yields about 160,000 clones, of which approximately 78% are seen a single time; about 2.4% belongs to the top ten. The source material was PBMCs. The receptors shown here come from a male donor in good health and CMV-seronegative. Both conserved end residues are part of each CDR3. The order of the fields is J gene, V gene, D gene, CDR3 protein. D genes are given only for firm matches.

>TRBJ2-7|TRBV7-9|NA
CASSLVGNRESYEQYF
>TRBJ1-2|TRBV7-3|TRBD1
CASSFDRAEGYTF
>TRBJ2-7|TRBV2|NA
CASSPEGHYEQYF
>TRBJ1-2|TRBV27|TRBD1
CASSSGTGPYGYTF
>TRBJ2-7|TRBV9|NA
CASSQGQFYEQYF
>TRBJ1-1|TRBV7-7|TRBD1
CASSTQGAGGNTEAFF
>TRBJ1-5|TRBV7-6|NA
CASSRRGNQPQHF
>TRBJ2-2|TRBV25-1|TRBD1
CASSERQGAPASAGELFF
>TRBJ2-7|TRBV5-6|NA
CASSADTYEQYF
>TRBJ1-5|TRBV2|TRBD1
CASSSDRVDQPQHF
>TRBJ2-7|TRBV30|TRBD1
CAWSSGTGSYEQYF
>TRBJ1-6|TRBV7-9|TRBD1
CASSPRDRDRSNSPLHF
>TRBJ1-2|TRBV7-9|NA
CSSSLGDYGYTF
>TRBJ2-1|TRBV29-1|TRBD2
CSVDIQASGLYKDEQFF
>TRBJ2-3|TRBV27|TRBD1
CASTLTGGADTQYF
>TRBJ2-6|TRBV4-1|TRBD1
CASSQTGQTAFSGANVLTF
>NA|TRBV6-5|TRBD1
CASSYGGTGGVYEQYF
>TRBJ2-2|TRBV4-1|NA
CASSQEGSERGYSNTGELFF
>TRBJ1-1|TRBV7-6|NA
CASMAGEGNTEAFF
>TRBJ1-5|TRBV4-3|NA
CASSQDRGSSNQPQHF
>TRBJ1-6|TRBV27|TRBD1
CASSPPGQGFRTLHF
>TRBJ2-7|TRBV18|TRBD1
CASSQRQGSHEQYF
>TRBJ1-5|TRBV15|TRBD1
CATRGDRGYQPQHF
>TRBJ2-7|TRBV28|TRBD2
CASSQGLAGPYEQYF
>TRBJ2-7|TRBV27|TRBD1
CASSSRTGSYEQYF
>TRBJ2-1|TRBV7-9|NA
CASSLSKQGVSYNEQFF
>TRBJ1-1|TRBV4-3|NA
CASSRSRGGTEAFF
>TRBJ2-1|TRBV5-5|TRBD2
CASSLGTSGYNEQFF
>TRBJ1-6|TRBV7-2|NA
CASSKPQGWDNSPLHF
>TRBJ1-1|TRBV7-2|NA
CASSFVTEAFF
>TRBJ2-1|TRBV6-1|TRBD2
CASSEAERGADNEQFF
>TRBJ1-2|TRBV30|TRBD1
CAWSGGTGHGYTF
>TRBJ2-1|TRBV5-6|TRBD1
CASSYMDRSRYNEQFF
>TRBJ2-7|TRBV2|NA
CASNLGLAAYEQYF
>TRBJ1-3|TRBV4-3|NA
CASSQAGNTIYF
>TRBJ1-4|TRBV5-1|NA
CASSWGDFLATNEKLFF
>TRBJ2-1|TRBV6-6|TRBD2
CASSAGGHNEQFF
>TRBJ2-5|TRBV5-6|NA
CASSPLQRGETQYF
>TRBJ1-2|TRBV6-1|TRBD1
CASSELLIDRGGYTF
>TRBJ2-2|TRBV10-3|TRBD1
CAIPVTGTKNTGELFF
>TRBJ2-7|TRBV4-1|NA
CASRGADSYEQYF
>TRBJ1-4|TRBV6-5|NA
CASSYPRSGQGEKLFF
>TRBJ2-1|TRBV19|TRBD2
CASSIGERLAGRGQFF
>TRBJ2-3|TRBV19|NA
CASTYGVTSTDTQYF
>TRBJ1-1|TRBV25-1|TRBD1
CASSGRGTTEAFF
>TRBJ2-3|TRBV5-1|NA
CASSLGDNTQYF
>TRBJ2-3|TRBV30|NA
CAWTRDSTDTQYF
>TRBJ2-1|TRBV5-6|TRBD1
CASSRGQGIYNEQFF
>TRBJ2-7|TRBV5-1|NA
CASSDSYEQYF
>TRBJ2-1|TRBV7-9|NA
CASSLGQVRRNEQFF
>TRBJ1-2|TRBV4-1|NA
CASSQGIGNGYTF
>TRBJ2-7|TRBV13|NA
CASRTSSSYEQYF
>TRBJ2-6|TRBV19|TRBD1
CASSGRTGEFPGANVLTF
>TRBJ2-7|TRBV15|TRBD2
CATSRSGGYEQYF
>TRBJ1-5|TRBV6-6|TRBD1
CASRPGTGIKNQPQHF
>TRBJ1-2|TRBV5-5|NA
CASSFHYGYTF
>TRBJ1-1|TRBV2|TRBD1
CASSEIRGRGSTEAFF